The 18 T cell receptor beta chains in this list originate from one sample, sequenced in a study of human thymus T cells. The study used thymus tissue resected during corrective heart surgery. Measured with immunoSEQ multiplex PCR; TCRdb has only the in-frame clones, and not every one. This sample has some 120,000 clones, with 90% to 95% found just once. Sequences were obtained from thymus tissue. These receptors were obtained from a boy younger than two with a congenital heart defect but otherwise immunologically healthy.

This clone was found once. V is TRBV6-1 and J is TRBJ2-7; no reliable D call. The CDR3 covers 11 residues. Germline CDR1 MNHNS, CDR2 SASEGT. Here the CDR3 reads CAVSENYEQYF. The CDR3 DNA is TGTGCGGTTTCGGAAAACTACGAGCAGTACTTC.

CDR3 coding DNA: TGTGCCTGGGAACTCCAGTACCAAGAGACCCAGTACTTC. This codes for CAWELQYQETQYF. V is TRBV30 and J is TRBJ2-5, with D unclear. Germline CDR1 GTSNPN, CDR2 SVGIG (reference sequence). Trimming took off 5 bases at V and 0 bases at J, with 10 bases between the two ends. This CDR3 is built from 13 residues.

The chain has TRBV7-9 and TRBJ1-1, with TRBD1 matching 7 bases. CDR3 size: 14 residues. Germline CDR1 is SEHNR and CDR2 is FQNEAQ (reference sequence). V lost 4 bases and J lost 3; bases outside the gene matches: 5. In nucleotides, the CDR3 is TGTGCCAGCAGCTCGGGACAGTGGGACACTGAAGCTTTCTTT. Encoded protein: CASSSGQWDTEAFF.

V usage is TRBV20-1 and J usage is TRBJ2-1; the D is unclear. Trimming removed 4 bases from V and 10 bases from J, with 8 bases in between. The CDR3 is made up of 10 amino acids. Germline CDR1 reads DFQATT; CDR2 reads SNEGSKA (reference sequence). The CDR3 protein is CSANQEEQFF. The CDR3 DNA sequence: TGCAGTGCTAACCAGGAGGAGCAGTTCTTC.

Comments on this clone: The junction departs from germline at one end; a sequencing error may be responsible. The genes are TRBV7-7 and TRBJ1-1; unclear D gene. Germline-derived CDR1 and CDR2 are SSHAT and FNYEAQ (reference sequence). The CDR3 totals 16 residues. The CDR3 coding sequence is TGTGCTAGCAGCTTAGCGGTCAGGACGTACGACACTGAAGCTTTCTTT. This sequence encodes CASSLAVRTYDTEAFF.

This clone was found a few times. The chain recombines TRBV5-6 with TRBJ2-6; perhaps TRBD2 as D (5 bases). The CDR3 has 16 residues. V was cut by 7 bases and J by 0 bases, with 14 bases left in between. The germline V gene has CDR1 SGHDT and CDR2 YYEEEE. The CDR3 nucleotides are TGTGCCAGCTGTGGTGACTACCCCTCTGGGGCCAACGTCCTGACTTTC. Translated, it gives CASCGDYPSGANVLTF. Drawing the rest from reference TRBV5-6 and TRBJ2-6, the complete variable domain is DAGVTQSPTHLIKTRGQQVTLRCSPKSGHDTVSWYQQALGQGPQFIFQYYEEEERQRGNFPDRFSGHQFPNYSSELNVNALLLGDSALYLCASCGDYPSGANVLTFGAGSRLTVL.

The chain is built from TRBV6-1 and TRBJ1-2; 9 positions agree with TRBD1. CDR1 MNHNS and CDR2 SASEGT come from the germline V gene. Trimming at V came to 1 base and at J to 5 bases, leaving 11 bases not matched to a gene. This CDR3 is 17 amino acids long. The CDR3 spells CASSEGLSGQGVYGYTF. The CDR3 coding sequence is TGTGCCAGCAGTGAAGGGCTCTCGGGACAGGGTGTATATGGCTACACCTTC.

The V call is TRBV4-2, the J call TRBJ2-2; 9 nucleotides line up with TRBD1. Trimming at V came to 1 base and at J to 2 bases, leaving 17 bases not matched to a gene. This CDR3 spans 21 amino acids. Germline assignment: CDR1 LGHNA and CDR2 YNFKEQ. In DNA form, the CDR3 reads TGTGCCAGCAGCCAAGCGGACAACACAGGGGGCGGACGAATTAACACCGGGGAGCTGTTTTTT. It translates to CASSQADNTGGGRINTGELFF.

This clone is a singleton in its sample. The chain joins TRBV7-2 to TRBJ2-7; the match to TRBD1 covers 7 bases. The CDR3 is 15 amino acids. V lost 5 bases, J lost 3 bases, and 10 bases stayed unmatched. Germline CDR1 and CDR2: SGHTA and FQGNSA. CDR3 sequence reads: CASSLTGTEGYEQYF. The DNA for the CDR3 is TGTGCCAGCAGCCTGACGGGGACAGAGGGCTACGAGCAGTACTTC.

The chain combines TRBV28 with TRBJ2-3, with a weak D call TRBD2 (5 bases). The V and J ends lost 1 base and 10 bases respectively, with 6 bases between them. Germline V lookup: CDR1 MDHEN, CDR2 SYDVKM. The CDR3 sequence is 11 residues long. The CDR3 is CASSLSSPQYF. CDR3 nucleotides: TGTGCCAGCAGTTTATCTAGCCCGCAGTATTTT.

A single count supports this clone. The chain carries TRBV11-2 and TRBJ1-2; perhaps TRBD1 as D (6 bases). The CDR3 has 15 amino acids. CDR1 is SGHAT, CDR2 FQNNGV, per germline. V was clipped by 0 bases and J by 6 bases, with 14 bases between them. CDR3 DNA: TGTGCCAGCAGCTTAGAAGGAAGCGGGGGCCATGGCTACACCTTC. Its translation: CASSLEGSGGHGYTF.

The rearrangement joins TRBV18 to TRBJ2-3, with 10 bases fitting TRBD2. This CDR3 is 15 amino acids long. The V and J ends lost 5 bases and 2 bases, in that order; junction bases with no gene match: 4. From germline, CDR1 is KGHSH and CDR2 LQKENI. CDR3 bases: TGTGCCAGCTCAGCGACTAGCGGGCTCACAGATACGCAGTATTTT. It encodes CASSATSGLTDTQYF.

J is TRBJ2-7 and V is TRBV21-1; the tabulated D call, TRBD2, remains unverified against the DNA. TRBV21-1 is a known pseudogene. The CDR3 is 15 amino acids. CDR3 sequence (DNA): TGTGCCAGCATCCATTGCGGGCAGAAGGGCTACGAGCAGTACTTC. Its protein is CASIHCGQKGYEQYF.

The rearrangement links TRBV18 to TRBJ2-1; D call uncertain. Trimming took 3 bases from V and 0 from J, leaving 9 bases between them. In germline, CDR1 is KGHSH, CDR2 LQKENI. This CDR3 has 15 amino acids. The CDR3 DNA is TGTGCCAGCTCACCTGTGACAAGCTCCTACAATGAGCAGTTCTTC. Translation: CASSPVTSSYNEQFF.

This chain uses TRBV19 with TRBJ2-3, with D maybe TRBD2 (5 bases). V gave up 10 bases and J gave up 0 bases, with 14 bases separating them. The CDR3 spans 14 residues. Looked up from germline, CDR1 is LNHDA and CDR2 is SQIVND (reference sequence). The CDR3 loop reads CATKRATSTDTQYF. For the CDR3, the DNA is TGTGCCACTAAGAGGGCTACTAGCACAGATACGCAGTATTTT. Looking up the rest from reference TRBV19 and TRBJ2-3 gives the full variable domain: DGGITQSPKYLFRKEGQNVTLSCEQNLNHDAMYWYRQDPGQGLRLIYYSQIVNDFQKGDIAEGYSVSREKKESFPLTVTSAQKNPTAFYLCATKRATSTDTQYFGPGTRLTVL.

The gene calls are TRBV30 and TRBJ2-7; D may correspond to TRBD1 or TRBD2 (5 bases each). CDR1 and CDR2 (germline): GTSNPN, SVGIG (reference sequence). Trimming shortened V by 0 bases and J by 7 bases, and 10 bases separated the two germline ends. CDR3 length: 12 amino acids. The CDR3 loop reads CAWSVSGPEQYF. CDR3 sequence (DNA): TGTGCCTGGAGTGTCTCGGGGCCGGAGCAGTACTTC.

The CDR3 spells CASSTSQIPTSTDTQYF. For the CDR3, the DNA is TGTGCCAGCTCAACCTCACAGATCCCCACTAGCACAGATACGCAGTATTTT. The V and J genes are TRBV18 and TRBJ2-3; no clear D gene. Between the trimmed V and J ends, which lost 5 bases and 0 bases, there was a span of 18 bases. The CDR3 totals 17 residues. The germline V gene encodes CDR1 KGHSH and CDR2 LQKENI.

The CDR3 DNA follows: TGTGCCAGCAGCCTTAAATGGAGGTCGGCGACCCAGTACTTC. Translating gives CASSLKWRSATQYF. The chain has TRBV14 and TRBJ2-5; D possibly corresponds to TRBD2 (5 bases). V was cut by 4 bases and J by 7 bases, with 16 bases left in between. The CDR3 is made up of 14 amino acids. The germline gives CDR1 SGHDN, CDR2 FVKESK. The full variable domain, with the rest looked up from reference TRBV14 and TRBJ2-5, is EAGVTQFPSHSVIEKGQTVTLRCDPISGHDNLYWYRRVMGKEIKFLLHFVKESKQDESGMPNNRFLAERTGGTYSTLKVQPAELEDSGVYFCASSLKWRSATQYFGPGTRLLVL.